The present TCR beta chain was sequenced within a study of blood T cell repertoires in COVID-19. About the study: Acute-phase and convalescent COVID-19 samples originated in the United States, Italy and Spain. The analysed material was cDNA or gDNA that came from T cells, B-cell-depleted T cells, or PBMCs.

Trimming took off 6 bases at V and 5 bases at J, with 16 bases between the two ends. From germline, CDR1 is MDHEN and CDR2 SYDVKM. The CDR3 runs to 14 residues. As processed by the authors: Reference gene primer amplification in the assay estimated nucleated cell counts. Sequenced by immunoSEQ multiplex PCR; TCRdb stores in-frame clones only, minus some. V, J and clone size derive from that table, while D and trimming were established from the DNA sequence. This table holds tens of thousands of clones, 80% to 90% found once. This clonotype was sampled from a man aged 80 or over with acute or convalescent COVID-19. The sequencing input was peripheral blood. This chain uses TRBV28 with TRBJ1-1, with no clear D. In nucleotides, the CDR3 is TGTGCCAGCAGCCTGGGAGGGTATGAGACTGAAGCTTTCTTT. Protein sequence: CASSLGGYETEAFF.